The 14 T cell receptor beta chains given below trace back to one sample, sequenced in a study of CD8+ T cells in alopecia areata (dated by TCRdb to 2016 to 2019). The sample's time point label, decoded: 24 weeks on oral tofacitinib. The sample's treatment or condition, from its label and the paper: oral pan-JAK inhibitor, 5-10 mg twice daily. The library relied on the immunoSEQ multiplex PCR assay. RNA was extracted from all samples and reverse transcribed into cDNA as template for TCR sequencing. TCRdb took this table from immuneACCESS and kept in-frame rearrangements with V and J called. Such tables lack part of the clones; where checked against another copy, unresolved V genes explain under half of the gap, and the rest is unexplained. This sample gives around 180,000 clones in total; roughly 66% of them show up just once. Of the sample, about 0.94% falls within the top ten clones. The material was CD4+ T cells sorted from blood, obtained at week 24, from a patient treated with tofacitinib. The receptors derive from a human donor with alopecia areata.

The chain uses TRBV15 and TRBJ1-2, with TRBD1 identical over 10 bases. The ends lost 5 bases at V and 7 bases at J; junction bases unmatched: 10. Germline V gene sequence: CDR1 LNHNV, CDR2 YYDKDF (reference sequence). The CDR3 runs to 15 residues. CDR3 region: CATSPRGQGRGGYTF. CDR3 in DNA: TGTGCCACCAGCCCCAGGGGACAGGGGAGGGGTGGCTACACCTTC.

This clone has just a few counts. The gene calls are TRBV19 and TRBJ1-5, with 10 nucleotides matching TRBD1. CDR1 is LNHDA and CDR2 is SQIVND in the germline V gene (reference sequence). This CDR3 is 16 amino acids long. Trimming at V came to 3 bases and at J to 6 bases, leaving 8 bases not matched to a gene. The CDR3 reads CASSMSRDRGIQPQHF. Written as DNA, the CDR3 is TGTGCCAGTAGTATGAGCCGGGACAGGGGAATTCAGCCCCAGCATTTT.

J is TRBJ2-2 and V is TRBV30; D is unresolved. Germline CDR1 reads GTSNPN; CDR2 reads SVGIG (reference sequence). This CDR3 has 15 amino acids. V lost 1 base and J 0 bases, leaving 9 bases between the germline ends. The CDR3 coding sequence is TGTGCCTGGAGTGCCGTCCTCCCGAACACCGGGGAGCTGTTTTTT. This gives the protein CAWSAVLPNTGELFF.

V usage is TRBV18 and J usage is TRBJ2-7; unclear D gene. Germline-derived CDR1 and CDR2 are KGHSH and LQKENI. V lost 0 bases, J lost 2 bases, and 8 bases lay in between. This CDR3 contains 14 residues. This chain's CDR3 is CASSPPDRAYEQYF. CDR3 sequence (DNA): TGTGCCAGCTCACCACCGGATAGGGCCTACGAGCAGTACTTC.

The V and J genes are TRBV29-1 and TRBJ1-2, with no clear D. This CDR3 has 11 amino acids. V lost 1 base and J 8 bases, leaving 8 bases between the germline ends. Germline CDR1 reads SQVTM; CDR2 reads ANQGSEA. CDR3 bases: TGCAGCGTTGAAGTGGGGTGGGGCTACACCTTC. This codes for CSVEVGWGYTF.

This sequence joins TRBV4-1 and TRBJ1-5; tentatively, D is TRBD1 (5 bases). The CDR3 totals 16 residues. CDR1 MGHRA and CDR2 YSYEKL come from the germline V gene. Trimming shortened V by 1 base and J by 1 base, and 11 bases separated the two germline ends. CDR3 coding DNA: TGCGCCAGCAGCCAAGCGGGGGGGGAAAGCAATCAGCCCCAGCATTTT. Translation gives CASSQAGGESNQPQHF.

This clone was observed a handful of times. The chain employs TRBV7-2 and TRBJ2-1; D remains unclear. The CDR3 is 12 amino acids. Germline V gene sequence: CDR1 SGHTA, CDR2 FQGNSA. V was clipped by 6 bases and J by 10 bases, with 13 bases between them. The CDR3 DNA reads TGTGCCAGCAGACCCTTGAGCGTAGAGCAGTTCTTC. Translating it yields CASRPLSVEQFF.

This clone was recorded once. This chain connects TRBV27 to TRBJ2-5; 7 bases line up with TRBD2. With 5 bases clipped from V and 6 bases from J, the junction kept 12 bases outside the gene matches. In germline, CDR1 is MNHEY, CDR2 SMNVEV (reference sequence). This CDR3 contains 15 residues. The CDR3 loop reads CASSAGRGMEKTQYF. CDR3 bases: TGTGCCAGCAGTGCCGGGCGGGGGATGGAAAAGACCCAGTACTTC.

This chain uses TRBV5-6 with TRBJ2-5, with 9 bases fitting TRBD2. The CDR3 extends over 16 amino acids. Trimming removed 0 bases from V and 4 bases from J; junction bases left unmatched: 7. Germline V gene data show CDR1 as SGHDT and CDR2 as YYEEEE. The CDR3: CASSLVAGGPRETQYF. CDR3 DNA sequence: TGTGCCAGCAGCTTGGTTGCGGGGGGGCCGAGAGAGACCCAGTACTTC.

V and J are TRBV29-1 and TRBJ2-7; D gene unclear. The V end was cut by 4 bases, the J end by 0 bases, with 4 bases between. The CDR3 sequence is 11 residues long. The germline V gene has CDR1 SQVTM and CDR2 ANQGSEA. CDR3 coding DNA: TGCAGCGTTGTGAACTCCTACGAGCAGTACTTC. Translated: CSVVNSYEQYF.

CDR3 in amino acids: CAWSSGGGYTF. CDR3 coding DNA: TGTGCCTGGAGTTCCGGGGGTGGCTACACCTTC. V is TRBV30 and J is TRBJ1-2, with D perhaps TRBD1 (5 bases). Germline CDR1 is GTSNPN and CDR2 is SVGIG (reference sequence). V lost 2 bases to trimming and J lost 7 bases, with 8 bases between them. The CDR3 covers 11 residues.

This clone was seen a handful of times. This chain uses TRBV27 with TRBJ2-6; D gene uncertain. V was shortened by 3 bases and J by 0 bases, with 6 bases between the two germline ends. The CDR3 has 15 residues. Germline V gene sequence: CDR1 MNHEY, CDR2 SMNVEV (reference sequence). CDR3 residues: CASSFSGSGANVLTF. DNA for the CDR3: TGTGCCAGCAGTTTCTCAGGCTCTGGGGCCAACGTCCTGACTTTC.

In this sample, this clone turned up once. The chain joins TRBV4-1 to TRBJ1-2; a possible D gene is TRBD1 (6 bases). V was pared by 0 bases and J by 4 bases, with 12 bases between. Germline V CDR1 and CDR2: MGHRA, YSYEKL. The CDR3 length is 15 residues. The CDR3 bases are TGCGCCAGCAGCCAAGAAGCAGGGACAATCTATGGCTACACCTTC. Translation gives CASSQEAGTIYGYTF.

CDR3 DNA sequence: TGCGCCAGCAGCCAAGGGCAGCGTGTTGAAAAACTGTTTTTT. It encodes CASSQGQRVEKLFF. This chain connects TRBV4-3 to TRBJ1-4; D gene unclear. Trimming cost V 1 base and J 7 bases, with 10 bases left between them. The germline gives CDR1 LGHNA, CDR2 YSLEER. This CDR3 has 14 amino acids.